These 6 T cell receptor beta chains originate from one sample sequenced in a study of cytomegalovirus exposure and HLA in healthy donors. Use of 60 Vbeta and 13 Jbeta primers characterized the PCR. Sequencing used immunoSEQ multiplex PCR; TCRdb keeps in-frame clones, though not all of them. The repertoire consists of 60,000 or so clones, with 60% to 85% occurring once and the leading ten covering approximately 3.5%. Sequencing was carried out using PBMCs. Receptors originate from a woman in her thirties or forties in good health and CMV-seropositive.

The CDR3 nucleotides read TGTGCCAGTAAATTCGGGTCGAGCTCTGGGGCCAACGTCCTGACTTTC. This translates into CASKFGSSSGANVLTF. This chain links TRBV19 with TRBJ2-6; no reliable D call. The CDR3 has 16 amino acids. The V end lost 7 bases, the J end lost 0 bases, and 13 bases lay between the germline ends. The germline V gene encodes CDR1 LNHDA and CDR2 SQIVND (reference sequence). Combining the CDR3 with reference TRBV19 and TRBJ2-6 gives the whole variable domain DGGITQSPKYLFRKEGQNVTLSCEQNLNHDAMYWYRQDPGQGLRLIYYSQIVNDFQKGDIAEGYSVSREKKESFPLTVTSAQKNPTAFYLCASKFGSSSGANVLTFGAGSRLTVL.

The V call is TRBV30, the J call TRBJ1-6; D perhaps matches TRBD1 (6 bases). Trimming stripped 0 bases from V and 7 bases from J, with 10 bases between. CDR1 and CDR2 (germline): GTSNPN, SVGIG (reference sequence). The CDR3 runs to 14 residues. The CDR3: CAWSVGQKNSPLHF. As DNA, the CDR3 is TGTGCCTGGAGTGTTGGACAGAAGAATTCACCCCTCCACTTT.

This sequence joins TRBV29-1 and TRBJ1-2, with a possible D match to TRBD1 (5 bases). The CDR3 has 14 amino acids. Between the trimmed V and J ends, which lost 4 bases and 2 bases, there was a span of 14 bases. Germline assignment: CDR1 SQVTM and CDR2 ANQGSEA. The CDR3 reads CSVGMRGFNYGYTF. CDR3 in DNA: TGCAGCGTTGGAATGCGGGGGTTCAACTATGGCTACACCTTC.

The chain is built from TRBV6-5 and TRBJ1-5; TRBD1 might be the D (5 bases). CDR3 length: 14 amino acids. Trimming left V 0 bases short and J 5 bases short, with 8 bases between. The germline gives CDR1 MNHEY, CDR2 SVGAGI. CDR3 sequence reads: CASSYSGGHQPQHF. In DNA form, the CDR3 reads TGTGCCAGCAGTTACTCCGGGGGACATCAGCCCCAGCATTTT.

This clone has only a few counts. The genes are TRBV4-2 and TRBJ2-1; maybe TRBD1 (5 bases). The CDR3 runs 15 residues. The V and J ends lost 0 bases and 4 bases respectively, with 10 bases between them. CDR1 and CDR2 (germline): LGHNA, YNFKEQ. The CDR3 loop is CASSQDQGSYNEQFF. The CDR3 DNA sequence: TGTGCCAGCAGCCAAGATCAGGGATCTTACAATGAGCAGTTCTTC.

The chain recombines TRBV5-6 with TRBJ2-7; unclear D gene. Germline CDR1 is SGHDT and CDR2 is YYEEEE. V lost 2 bases and J lost 7, with 13 bases in between. CDR3 length: 13 amino acids. The CDR3 spells CASSFLTRGEQYF. The CDR3 DNA sequence: TGTGCCAGCAGCTTCTTGACACGTGGGGAGCAGTACTTC. Filled out from reference TRBV5-6 and TRBJ2-7, the complete variable domain reads DAGVTQSPTHLIKTRGQQVTLRCSPKSGHDTVSWYQQALGQGPQFIFQYYEEEERQRGNFPDRFSGHQFPNYSSELNVNALLLGDSALYLCASSFLTRGEQYFGPGTRLTVT.